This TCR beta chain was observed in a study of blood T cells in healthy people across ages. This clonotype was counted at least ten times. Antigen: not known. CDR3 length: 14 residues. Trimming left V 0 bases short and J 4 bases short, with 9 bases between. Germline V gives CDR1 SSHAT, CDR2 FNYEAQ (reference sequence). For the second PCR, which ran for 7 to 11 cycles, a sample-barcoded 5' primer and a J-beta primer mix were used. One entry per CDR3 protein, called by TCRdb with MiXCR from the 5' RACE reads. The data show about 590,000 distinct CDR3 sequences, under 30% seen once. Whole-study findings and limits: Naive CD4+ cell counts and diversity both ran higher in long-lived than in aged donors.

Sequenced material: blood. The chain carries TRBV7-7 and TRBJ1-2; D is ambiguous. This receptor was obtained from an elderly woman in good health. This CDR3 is CASSLAQVRYGYTF. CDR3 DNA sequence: TGTGCCAGCAGCTTAGCGCAGGTGCGCTATGGCTACACCTTC.